The 23 T cell receptor beta chains below all came from one sample that was sequenced in a study of T-cell reconstitution after alpha-beta-depleted transplantation in children. Unique molecular identifiers tagged the TCRbeta library. TCRdb re-called the PCR reads with MiXCR, one entry per CDR3 protein. The sample includes about 100,000 distinct CDR3 sequences, approximately 8% of them seen just once. The sample was PBMCs, taken before TCRalphabeta/CD19-depleted stem cell transplant. These receptors were taken from a boy aged 2-9 years with acute lymphoblastic leukemia, due to receive a stem cell transplant.

The chain joins TRBV5-6 to TRBJ1-2; D ambiguous. The CDR3 is made up of 13 amino acids. Germline loops: CDR1 SGHDT, CDR2 YYEEEE. V was cut by 4 bases and J by 5 bases, with 12 bases left in between. The CDR3 is CASSPWTAYGYTF. Here the CDR3 DNA reads TGTGCCAGCAGCCCCTGGACTGCTTATGGCTACACCTTC. The full variable domain, with the rest looked up from reference TRBV5-6 and TRBJ1-2, is DAGVTQSPTHLIKTRGQQVTLRCSPKSGHDTVSWYQQALGQGPQFIFQYYEEEERQRGNFPDRFSGHQFPNYSSELNVNALLLGDSALYLCASSPWTAYGYTFGSGTRLTVV.

This clonotype was found a few times. The chain joins TRBV11-2 to TRBJ2-3; D is unclear. V dropped 2 bases and J dropped 0 bases, with 12 bases sitting between them. The germline V gene encodes CDR1 SGHAT and CDR2 FQNNGV. The CDR3 extends over 16 amino acids. The CDR3 bases are TGTGCCAGCAGCTTAAATCGGGCCGTGAGCACAGATACGCAGTATTTT. Its translation is CASSLNRAVSTDTQYF.

This clonotype turned up a few times. The chain is built from TRBV12-3 or TRBV12-4 and TRBJ1-1; 8 bases are a match to TRBD1. V shed 6 bases, J shed 3 bases, and the junction held 9 bases outside the gene matches. The CDR3 totals 15 residues. The CDR3 nucleotides read TGTGCCAGCAGGCCTACAGGGGGGAGGGACACTGAAGCTTTCTTT. This translates into CASRPTGGRDTEAFF.

This clonotype was detected ten times or more. This chain uses TRBV6-4 with TRBJ2-3, with D tentatively TRBD2 (7 bases). The CDR3 sequence is 15 residues long. Germline V gives CDR1 MRHNA, CDR2 SNTAGT. With 2 bases removed from V and 2 bases from J, the gap between germline ends came to 11 bases. CDR3: CASSDRAGATDTQYF. The DNA for the CDR3 is TGTGCCAGCAGTGACAGGGCGGGGGCCACAGATACGCAGTATTTT.

The gene calls are TRBV7-9 and TRBJ2-7; 12 bases match TRBD2. After removal of 5 bases from V and 6 bases from J, the junction contained 2 bases not matched to a gene. CDR3 length: 13 residues. Germline V gene sequence: CDR1 SEHNR, CDR2 FQNEAQ (reference sequence). Written as DNA, the CDR3 is TGTGCCAGCAGCCCGACTAGCGGGAGCGAGCAGTACTTC. Protein sequence: CASSPTSGSEQYF.

This clonotype was recorded many times. The chain combines TRBV29-1 with TRBJ2-1, with 7 bases identical to TRBD1. Trimming cost V 7 bases and J 10 bases; bases outside gene matches: 13. CDR1 and CDR2 from the germline V gene are SQVTM and ANQGSEA. This CDR3 has 13 residues. The DNA of the CDR3 is TGCAGCGCCGAGGGCCAGGGGGTTGGGGAGCAGTTCTTC. Protein product: CSAEGQGVGEQFF.

This chain connects TRBV4-3 to TRBJ2-7; D remains ambiguous. CDR1 LGHNA and CDR2 YSLEER come from the germline V gene. The ends were cut back, 0 bases at V and 12 bases at J, with 15 bases in the middle. The CDR3 runs to 13 residues. CDR3 region: CASSQDNGGLRYF. CDR3 sequence (DNA): TGCGCCAGCAGCCAAGATAACGGCGGTCTTAGGTACTTC.

Many counts were recorded for this clonotype. This sequence joins TRBV12-3 or TRBV12-4 and TRBJ2-3, with D maybe TRBD1 (6 bases). The CDR3 spans 13 residues. V was clipped by 5 bases and J by 3 bases, with 9 bases between them. CDR3 protein: CASSPTGTDTQYF. The DNA for the CDR3 is TGTGCCAGCAGTCCTACAGGGACAGATACGCAGTATTTT.

V gene TRBV15 combines with J gene TRBJ2-6; D could derive from TRBD1 or TRBD2 (5 bases each). The V and J ends lost 1 base and 1 base respectively, with 14 bases between them. The CDR3 is 18 residues long. CDR1 and CDR2 from the germline V gene are LNHNV and YYDKDF (reference sequence). The CDR3 region is CATSRVHQGASGANVLTF. CDR3 DNA sequence: TGTGCCACCAGCAGAGTGCACCAGGGAGCGTCTGGGGCCAACGTCCTGACTTTC.

The V and J genes are TRBV24-1 and TRBJ2-1; 10 bases are shared with TRBD2. The CDR3 has 15 amino acids. Looked up from germline, CDR1 is KGHDR and CDR2 is SFDVKD. The trim removed 3 bases at V and 7 bases at J, leaving 5 bases unmatched. The CDR3: CATSDRSGGANEQFF. The CDR3 nucleotides read TGTGCCACCAGTGATCGGAGCGGGGGGGCGAATGAGCAGTTCTTC.

This clonotype showed up just a few times. This chain connects TRBV7-2 to TRBJ2-5; D ambiguous. Trimming removed 1 base from V and 9 bases from J, with 15 bases in between. The CDR3 contains 14 residues. Germline V CDR1 and CDR2: SGHTA, FQGNSA. The CDR3 nucleotides read TGTGCCAGCAGCTTAGGGGTTGTCTCAGCGCCCCAGTACTTC. Translating gives CASSLGVVSAPQYF.

Remarks on this clonotype: It may be a read error: a sequence one base away is much more abundant. The V gene is TRBV5-1, the J gene TRBJ2-5; D is uncertain. Looked up from germline, CDR1 is SGHRS and CDR2 is YFSETQ. This CDR3 spans 14 amino acids. Trimming took off 1 base at V and 3 bases at J, with 10 bases between the two ends. The CDR3 is CASSLIPEKETQYF. In DNA form, the CDR3 reads TGCGCCAGCAGCTTGATTCCCGAGAAAGAGACCCAGTACTTC. Supplemented by reference TRBV5-1 and TRBJ2-5, the full variable domain reads KAGVTQTPRYLIKTRGQQVTLSCSPISGHRSVSWYQQTPGQGLQFLFEYFSETQRNKGNFPGRFSGRQFSNSRSEMNVSTLELGDSALYLCASSLIPEKETQYFGPGTRLLVL.

There are many counts of this clonotype. The J gene is TRBJ2-3, the V gene TRBV7-2; TRBD2 matches 9 bases. CDR3 length: 16 residues. The germline V gene encodes CDR1 SGHTA and CDR2 FQGNSA. With V trimmed by 7 bases and J by 6 bases, 14 bases remained unmatched. CDR3 coding DNA: TGTGCCAGCAACCTCCGGGGGGTAGCGGGGGACGATACGCAGTATTTT. Its translation: CASNLRGVAGDDTQYF.

This clonotype was counted a few times. The chain joins TRBV20-1 to TRBJ1-2; D not certain. Germline lookup yields CDR1 DFQATT and CDR2 SNEGSKA (reference sequence). Deletions cut 6 bases from V and 6 bases from J, with 5 bases between. The CDR3 is 9 amino acids. Written as DNA, the CDR3 is TGCAGTGCACGAGATGGCTACACCTTC. Its translation: CSARDGYTF.

The V call is TRBV2, the J call TRBJ2-3; D tentatively fits TRBD1 or TRBD2 (6 bases each). Germline V gene lookup returns CDR1 SNHLY and CDR2 FYNNEI. The CDR3 contains 15 residues. V lost 4 bases and J lost 2, with 13 bases in between. The CDR3 nucleotides read TGTGCCAGCAGTGGCCCGGGGGCACACACAGATACGCAGTATTTT. Translating it yields CASSGPGAHTDTQYF.

This clonotype has ten or more counts. The genes are TRBV6-1 and TRBJ1-4; D is possibly TRBD1 (6 bases). Germline CDR1 MNHNS, CDR2 SASEGT. The CDR3 is 16 residues long. Trimming shortened V by 7 bases and J by 4 bases, and 19 bases separated the two germline ends. The DNA for the CDR3 is TGTGCCAGCACGGGAATTGGGGGGCGCGGTAATGAAAAACTGTTTTTT. It is translated as CASTGIGGRGNEKLFF.

This rearrangement joins TRBV20-1 to TRBJ2-3; no clear D. CDR1 DFQATT and CDR2 SNEGSKA come from the germline V gene (reference sequence). This CDR3 contains 12 residues. V was trimmed by 3 bases and J by 6 bases, leaving 10 bases between them. This CDR3 is CSARGRADTQYF. Here the CDR3 DNA reads TGCAGTGCTAGGGGAAGGGCCGATACGCAGTATTTT.

The chain couples TRBV12-3 or TRBV12-4 to TRBJ1-5, with TRBD1 matching 8 bases. V gave up 5 bases and J gave up 13 bases; unmatched junction bases: 4. The CDR3 totals 11 residues. CDR3 nucleotide sequence: TGTGCCAGCAGTACCGGACAGGGACAGCATTTT. Protein product: CASSTGQGQHF.

The chain uses TRBV6-1 and TRBJ1-3; D is unresolved. V was cut by 7 bases and J by 0 bases, with 10 bases left in between. This CDR3 is 14 amino acids long. Germline assignment: CDR1 MNHNS and CDR2 SASEGT. CDR3 DNA sequence: TGTGCCAGCATCCAGTCGTACTCTGGAAACACCATATATTTT. It translates to CASIQSYSGNTIYF.

This clonotype occurred a few times. The chain has TRBV20-1 and TRBJ1-2, with 7 bases fitting TRBD1. Germline CDR1 is DFQATT and CDR2 is SNEGSKA (reference sequence). The CDR3 spans 14 residues. V was pared by 0 bases and J by 8 bases, with 9 bases of the junction left unmatched. The CDR3, as DNA: TGCAGTGCTAGAGATCAGGGGACAGCGAGCGGCTACACCTTC. The encoded protein is CSARDQGTASGYTF.

This clonotype was detected many times. This sequence joins TRBV27 and TRBJ2-2; TRBD1 is a possible D gene (5 bases). The CDR3 contains 15 residues. Trimming stripped 3 bases from V and 5 bases from J, with 13 bases between. Germline V gene lookup returns CDR1 MNHEY and CDR2 SMNVEV (reference sequence). In DNA form, the CDR3 reads TGTGCCAGCAGTTTCGACAGTTTGAGGACCGGGGAGCTGTTTTTT. It yields the protein CASSFDSLRTGELFF.

With regard to this clonotype: The junction and the germline gene differ at one end; a read error may be behind it. V is TRBV5-1 and J is TRBJ1-1, with D perhaps matching TRBD1 (6 bases). Germline V CDR1 and CDR2: SGHRS, YFSETQ. The CDR3 is made up of 16 amino acids. The CDR3 bases are TGCGCCAGCAGCTTGGAGGTAGGAGACAGGAACACTGAACCTTTCTTT. It is translated as CASSLEVGDRNTEPFF.

The table lists this clonotype with many counts. The V call is TRBV25-1, the J call TRBJ2-2, with D unresolved. The CDR3 covers 14 residues. Germline V gives CDR1 MGHDK, CDR2 SYGVNS. The V and J ends lost 1 base and 6 bases respectively, with 9 bases between them. The CDR3 protein is CASSEFEDAGELFF. The CDR3 DNA sequence: TGTGCCAGCAGTGAATTTGAGGATGCCGGGGAGCTGTTTTTT.